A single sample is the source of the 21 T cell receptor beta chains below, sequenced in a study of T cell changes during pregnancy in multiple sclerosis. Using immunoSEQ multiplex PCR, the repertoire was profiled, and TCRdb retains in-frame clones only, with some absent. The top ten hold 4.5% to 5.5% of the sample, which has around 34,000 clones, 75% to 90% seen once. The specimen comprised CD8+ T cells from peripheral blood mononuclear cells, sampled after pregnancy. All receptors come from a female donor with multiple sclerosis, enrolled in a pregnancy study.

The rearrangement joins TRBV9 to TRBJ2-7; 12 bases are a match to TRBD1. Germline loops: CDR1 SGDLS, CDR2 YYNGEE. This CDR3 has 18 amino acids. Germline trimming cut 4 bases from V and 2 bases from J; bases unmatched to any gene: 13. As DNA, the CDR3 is TGTGCCAGCAGCTCGCGGGGGGAGGGACAGGGGGCAACCTACGAGCAGTACTTC. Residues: CASSSRGEGQGATYEQYF.

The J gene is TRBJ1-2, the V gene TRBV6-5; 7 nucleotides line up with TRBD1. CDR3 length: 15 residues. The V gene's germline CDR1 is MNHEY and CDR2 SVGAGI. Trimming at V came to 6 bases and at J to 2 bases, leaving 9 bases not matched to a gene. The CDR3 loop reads CASSPETGTNYGYTF. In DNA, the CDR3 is TGTGCCAGCAGCCCCGAGACAGGGACAAACTATGGCTACACCTTC.

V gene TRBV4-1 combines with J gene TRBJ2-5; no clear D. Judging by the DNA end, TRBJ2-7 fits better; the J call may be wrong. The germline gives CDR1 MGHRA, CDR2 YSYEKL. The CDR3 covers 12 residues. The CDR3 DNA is TGCGCCAGCAGCCACCTCTCCTACGAGCAGTACTTC. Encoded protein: CASSHLSYEQYF.

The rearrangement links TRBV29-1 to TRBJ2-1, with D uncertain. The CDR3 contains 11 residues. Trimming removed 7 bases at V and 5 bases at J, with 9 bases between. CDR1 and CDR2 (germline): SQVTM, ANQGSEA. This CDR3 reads CSASANNEQFF. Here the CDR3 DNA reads TGCAGCGCCTCAGCGAACAATGAGCAGTTCTTC.

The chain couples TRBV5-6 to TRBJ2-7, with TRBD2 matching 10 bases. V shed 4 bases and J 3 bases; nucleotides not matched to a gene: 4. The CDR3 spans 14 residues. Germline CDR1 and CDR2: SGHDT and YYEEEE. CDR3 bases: TGTGCCAGCAGCCCTAGCGGGGGACTCTACGAGCAGTACTTC. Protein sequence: CASSPSGGLYEQYF.

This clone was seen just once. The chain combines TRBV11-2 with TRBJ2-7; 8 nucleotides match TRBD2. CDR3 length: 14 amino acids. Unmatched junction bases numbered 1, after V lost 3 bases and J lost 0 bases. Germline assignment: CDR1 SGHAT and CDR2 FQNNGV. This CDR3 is CASSFSGDSYEQYF. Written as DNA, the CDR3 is TGTGCCAGCAGCTTTAGCGGGGACTCCTACGAGCAGTACTTC.

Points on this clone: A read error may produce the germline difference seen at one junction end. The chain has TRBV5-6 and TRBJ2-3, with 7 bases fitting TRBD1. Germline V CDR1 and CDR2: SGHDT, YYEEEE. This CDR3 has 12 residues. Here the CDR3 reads CASSPGTATRYF. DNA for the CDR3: TGTGCCAGCAGCCCGGGGACAGCCACGCGGTATTTT.

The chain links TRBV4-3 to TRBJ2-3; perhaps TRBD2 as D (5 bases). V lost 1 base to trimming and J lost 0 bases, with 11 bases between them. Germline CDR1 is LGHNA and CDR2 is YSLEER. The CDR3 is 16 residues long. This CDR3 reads CASSQAKRLSTDTQYF. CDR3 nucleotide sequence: TGCGCCAGCAGCCAAGCGAAGCGGTTAAGCACAGATACGCAGTATTTT.

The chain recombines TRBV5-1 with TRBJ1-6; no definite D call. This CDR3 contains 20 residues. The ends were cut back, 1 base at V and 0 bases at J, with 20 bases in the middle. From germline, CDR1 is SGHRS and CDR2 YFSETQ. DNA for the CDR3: TGCGCCAGCAGCTTGACTTTCCCAGGAAACGGGAGCTCCTATAATTCACCCCTCCACTTT. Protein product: CASSLTFPGNGSSYNSPLHF.

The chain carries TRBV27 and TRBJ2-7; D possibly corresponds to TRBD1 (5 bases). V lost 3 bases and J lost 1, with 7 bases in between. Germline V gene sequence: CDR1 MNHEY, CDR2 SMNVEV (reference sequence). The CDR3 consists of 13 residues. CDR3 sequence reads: CASSLGQSYEQYF. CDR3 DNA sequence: TGTGCCAGCAGTTTGGGGCAGTCCTACGAGCAGTACTTC.

CDR3 region: CASSVGQSTYNEQFF. The CDR3 DNA reads TGTGCCAGCAGCGTAGGGCAGTCAACCTACAATGAGCAGTTCTTC. The rearrangement uses TRBV9 and TRBJ2-1; D unclear. CDR1 SGDLS and CDR2 YYNGEE come from the germline V gene. V was shortened by 0 bases and J by 2 bases, with 9 bases between the two germline ends. This CDR3 contains 15 residues.

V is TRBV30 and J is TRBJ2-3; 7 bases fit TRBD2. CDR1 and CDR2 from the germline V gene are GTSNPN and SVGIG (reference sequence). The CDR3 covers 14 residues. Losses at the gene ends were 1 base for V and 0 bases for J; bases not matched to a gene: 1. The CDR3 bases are TGTGCCTGGAGTGACGGGGGGAGCACAGATACGCAGTATTTT. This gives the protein CAWSDGGSTDTQYF.

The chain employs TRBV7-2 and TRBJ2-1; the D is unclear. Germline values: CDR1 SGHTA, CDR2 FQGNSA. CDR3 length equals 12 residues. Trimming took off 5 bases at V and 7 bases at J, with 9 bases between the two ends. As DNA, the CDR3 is TGTGCCAGCAGCCTTATAGTTAATGAGCAGTTCTTC. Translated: CASSLIVNEQFF.

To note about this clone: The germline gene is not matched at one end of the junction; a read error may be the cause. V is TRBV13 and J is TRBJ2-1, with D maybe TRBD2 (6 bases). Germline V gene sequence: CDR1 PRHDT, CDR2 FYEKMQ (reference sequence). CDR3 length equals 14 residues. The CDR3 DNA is TGTGCCAGCAGCGACCGGGACTCCAACAATGAGCAGTTCTTC. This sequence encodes CASSDRDSNNEQFF.

CDR3 sequence (DNA): TGTGCCAGCAGTGAAGCGGCGGGGGAGGCGGGGGGCTACACCTTC. This codes for CASSEAAGEAGGYTF. The chain recombines TRBV2 with TRBJ1-2; D is perhaps TRBD1 (5 bases). The CDR3 is 15 amino acids. V gave up 0 bases and J gave up 8 bases, with 16 bases separating them. Per germline, CDR1 SNHLY and CDR2 FYNNEI. Complete variable domain (other parts from reference TRBV2 and TRBJ1-2): EPEVTQTPSHQVTQMGQEVILRCVPISNHLYFYWYRQILGQKVEFLVSFYNNEISEKSEIFDDQFSVERPDGSNFTLKIRSTKLEDSAMYFCASSEAAGEAGGYTFGSGTRLTVV.

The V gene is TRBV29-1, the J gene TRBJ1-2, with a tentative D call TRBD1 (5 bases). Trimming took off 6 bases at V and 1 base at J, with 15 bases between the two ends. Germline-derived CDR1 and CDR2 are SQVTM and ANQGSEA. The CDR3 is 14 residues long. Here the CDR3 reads CSVEEGNFNYGYTF. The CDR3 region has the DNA TGCAGCGTCGAGGAGGGGAACTTTAACTATGGCTACACCTTC.

CDR3 region: CASSQSPDGGNTIYF. In DNA form, the CDR3 reads TGTGCCAGCAGCCAATCTCCCGACGGGGGAAACACCATATATTTT. This chain connects TRBV4-2 to TRBJ1-3; D not certain. Per the germline V gene, CDR1 is LGHNA and CDR2 is YNFKEQ. V dropped 2 bases and J dropped 4 bases, with 12 bases sitting between them. The CDR3 runs 15 residues.

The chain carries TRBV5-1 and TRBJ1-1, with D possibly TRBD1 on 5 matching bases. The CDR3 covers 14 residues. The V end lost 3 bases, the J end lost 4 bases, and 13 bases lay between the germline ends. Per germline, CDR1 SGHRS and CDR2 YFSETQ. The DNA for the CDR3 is TGCGCCAGCAGCTCCACCGGGGGACGCACTGAAGCTTTCTTT. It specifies CASSSTGGRTEAFF.

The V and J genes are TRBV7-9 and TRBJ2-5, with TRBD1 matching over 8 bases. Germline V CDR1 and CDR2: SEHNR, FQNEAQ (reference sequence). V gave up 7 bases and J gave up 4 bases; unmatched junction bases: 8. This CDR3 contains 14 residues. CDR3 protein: CASTPGRGRETQYF. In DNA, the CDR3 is TGTGCCAGCACCCCCGGCAGGGGGCGAGAGACCCAGTACTTC.

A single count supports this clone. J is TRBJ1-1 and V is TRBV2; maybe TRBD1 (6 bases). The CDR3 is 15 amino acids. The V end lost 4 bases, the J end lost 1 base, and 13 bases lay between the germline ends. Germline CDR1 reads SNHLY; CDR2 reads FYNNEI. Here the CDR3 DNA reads TGTGCCAGCAGTGCGGCAGGGGCTACGAACACTGAAGCTTTCTTT. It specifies CASSAAGATNTEAFF.

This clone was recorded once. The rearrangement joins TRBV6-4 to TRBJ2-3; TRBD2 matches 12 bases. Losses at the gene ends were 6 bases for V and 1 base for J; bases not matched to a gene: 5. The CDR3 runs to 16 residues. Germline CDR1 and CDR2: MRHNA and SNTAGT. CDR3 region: CASSPSGGAGTDTQYF. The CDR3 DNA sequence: TGTGCCAGCAGCCCTAGCGGGGGGGCCGGCACAGATACGCAGTATTTT.